These 28 T cell receptor beta chains were sequenced from one sample in a study of cytomegalovirus exposure and HLA in healthy donors (dated by TCRdb to about 2017). Library method: the immunoSEQ multiplex PCR assay. A mixture of 60 forward primers for TCR Vbeta segments and 13 reverse primers for TCR Jbeta segments was used in the multiplex PCR. The clones in this table, taken by TCRdb from immuneACCESS, are in-frame only. Not every clone is retained; where verified, under half of the shortfall comes from an unresolved V gene, and the cause of the rest is unknown. Here the sample has 95,000 to 150,000 clones; about 83% occur a single time. The ten largest clonotypes hold approximately 3.8% of the sample. Sequencing was performed on PBMCs. The receptors were gathered from a woman in her forties in good health and CMV-seropositive.

In its sample, this clone was seen a few times. Here the CDR3 reads CASSELDRLLLDEQYF. CDR3 nucleotide sequence: TGCGCCAGCAGTGAACTGGACAGGCTTCTATTGGACGAGCAGTACTTC. The chain carries TRBV10-2 and TRBJ2-7, with 7 bases aligning to TRBD1. From germline, CDR1 is WSHSY and CDR2 SAAADI. The length of the CDR3 is 16 residues. The J segment lost 5 bases and the V segment lost 3 bases, leaving 13 bases of the junction unmatched.

V and J are TRBV29-1 and TRBJ1-1; D is undetermined. Trimming cost V 7 bases and J 4 bases, with 13 bases left between them. CDR1 is SQVTM and CDR2 is ANQGSEA in the germline V gene. CDR3 length: 12 residues. CDR3 coding DNA: TGCAGCGGCCACACACACCTCACTGAAGCTTTCTTT. Amino acid sequence: CSGHTHLTEAFF.

The chain couples TRBV23-1 to TRBJ2-5; D possibly corresponds to TRBD1 (5 bases). TRBV23-1 is recorded as an ORF, its role being uncertain. The V gene lost 3 bases and the J gene lost 2 bases, with 10 bases spanning the gap. This CDR3 contains 14 residues. The CDR3 DNA is TGCGCCAGCAGTCACAAGGACAAGCAAGAGACCCAGTACTTC. Its translation is CASSHKDKQETQYF.

The gene calls are TRBV11-1 and TRBJ2-3; 9 nucleotides agree with TRBD2. The CDR3 runs to 15 residues. Germline CDR1 SGHAT, CDR2 FQDESV (reference sequence). J lost 8 bases, V lost 2 bases, and 8 bases had no gene match. The CDR3 DNA reads TGTGCCAGCAGCTTAATCGAGCGGGAGGTGGCTACGCAGTATTTT. It codes for CASSLIEREVATQYF.

The chain joins TRBV28 to TRBJ2-1; 7 bases align to TRBD2. V shed 7 bases, J shed 8 bases, and the junction held 20 bases outside the gene matches. Germline V gene lookup returns CDR1 MDHEN and CDR2 SYDVKM. The CDR3 contains 17 residues. This CDR3 reads CASTLDVGGSVYDEQFF. The CDR3 DNA is TGTGCCAGCACCTTGGATGTCGGGGGGTCGGTTTACGATGAGCAGTTCTTC.

V is TRBV7-3 and J is TRBJ2-5; 8 bases line up with TRBD1. The CDR3 totals 15 residues. V trimming: 4 bases; J trimming: 2 bases; junction bases outside the gene matches: 6. Looked up from germline, CDR1 is SGHTA and CDR2 is FQGTGA. CDR3 DNA: TGTGCCAGCAGCTCATTGGGGACAGGTCAAGAGACCCAGTACTTC. Translated, it gives CASSSLGTGQETQYF. The full variable domain, in which reference TRBV7-3 and TRBJ2-5 provide the parts outside the CDR3, is GAGVSQTPSNKVTEKGKYVELRCDPISGHTALYWYRQSLGQGPEFLIYFQGTGAADDSGLPNDRFFAVRPEGSVSTLKIQRTERGDSAVYLCASSSLGTGQETQYFGPGTRLLVL.

This clone was recorded a few times. The V call is TRBV10-2, the J call TRBJ2-7; TRBD1 agrees at 7 bases. The CDR3 is 13 amino acids. V lost 10 bases and J lost 2; bases outside the gene matches: 8. Germline values: CDR1 WSHSY, CDR2 SAAADI. Here the CDR3 reads CATRQGATYEQYF. As DNA, the CDR3 is TGCGCCACCCGACAGGGAGCTACCTACGAGCAGTACTTC.

This clone was detected once. The chain recombines TRBV6-5 with TRBJ1-5; 9 positions match TRBD1. J gave up 6 bases and V 5 bases, and 8 bases lay outside the gene matches. Germline CDR1 reads MNHEY; CDR2 reads SVGAGI. The length of the CDR3 is 15 residues. The CDR3: CASSPGTGIGQPQHF. The CDR3 DNA reads TGTGCCAGCAGTCCCGGGACAGGGATTGGTCAGCCCCAGCATTTT.

The V call is TRBV5-1, the J call TRBJ2-7, with 13 bases identical to TRBD2. The CDR3 is 18 residues long. Trimming took 0 bases from V and 0 from J; bases not matched to a gene: 6. The germline V gene encodes CDR1 SGHRS and CDR2 YFSETQ. The CDR3 sequence: CASSLAPGTSGISYEQYF. DNA of the CDR3: TGCGCCAGCAGCTTGGCCCCTGGGACTAGCGGGATCTCCTACGAGCAGTACTTC.

The rearrangement links TRBV25-1 to TRBJ2-1; 14 nucleotides match TRBD2. The CDR3 has 16 residues. Germline CDR1 and CDR2: MGHDK and SYGVNS. The V gene end was trimmed by 6 bases and the J gene end by 3 bases; junction bases not matched to a gene: 4. CDR3: CASSAGTSGGYNEQFF. The CDR3 DNA sequence: TGTGCCAGCAGCGCCGGGACTAGCGGGGGCTACAATGAGCAGTTCTTC. Filled out from reference TRBV25-1 and TRBJ2-1, the complete variable domain reads EADIYQTPRYLVIGTGKKITLECSQTMGHDKMYWYQQDPGMELHLIHYSYGVNSTEKGDLSSESTVSRIRTEHFPLTLESARPSHTSQYLCASSAGTSGGYNEQFFGPGTRLTVL.

This clone was detected only once. The chain carries TRBV19 and TRBJ1-1; 8 bases agree with TRBD1. Germline V gene lookup returns CDR1 LNHDA and CDR2 SQIVND (reference sequence). The CDR3 has 16 amino acids. V lost 1 base and J lost 0; bases outside the gene matches: 4. CDR3 in amino acids: CASSIVGTGMNTEAFF. Here the CDR3 DNA reads TGTGCCAGTAGTATAGTGGGGACAGGAATGAACACTGAAGCTTTCTTT.

Only one count was recorded for this clone. The genes are TRBV5-5 and TRBJ2-3; perhaps TRBD1 as D (6 bases). Trimming removed 4 bases at V and 1 base at J, with 10 bases between. The germline V gene encodes CDR1 SGHKS and CDR2 YYEKEE (reference sequence). The CDR3 totals 14 residues. CDR3 sequence: CASSVQGRTDTQYF. The CDR3, as DNA: TGTGCCAGCAGCGTACAGGGTCGCACAGATACGCAGTATTTT.

The J gene is TRBJ1-1, the V gene TRBV6-1; no reliable D call. Trimming stripped 0 bases from V and 1 base from J, with 9 bases between. The length of the CDR3 is 15 residues. Germline CDR1 is MNHNS and CDR2 is SASEGT. The CDR3 here is CASSEANAGNTEAFF. CDR3 bases: TGTGCCAGCAGTGAAGCTAATGCAGGGAACACTGAAGCTTTCTTT.

The chain has TRBV19 and TRBJ1-2, with 8 bases identical to TRBD1. This CDR3 contains 13 residues. Germline CDR1 is LNHDA and CDR2 is SQIVND (reference sequence). Trimming at V came to 5 bases and at J to 3 bases, leaving 2 bases not matched to a gene. CDR3 nucleotide sequence: TGTGCCAGTAGTCCGGACAGGGACTATGGCTACACCTTC. Its protein product is CASSPDRDYGYTF.

The chain couples TRBV5-1 to TRBJ2-3; 9 bases align to TRBD2. Germline V lookup: CDR1 SGHRS, CDR2 YFSETQ. This CDR3 has 14 amino acids. With 4 bases clipped from V and 5 bases from J, the junction kept 5 bases outside the gene matches. This chain's CDR3 is CASSQGTSLDTQYF. DNA of the CDR3: TGCGCCAGCAGCCAAGGGACTAGCTTAGATACGCAGTATTTT.

The chain couples TRBV5-1 to TRBJ2-7; 9 bases map to TRBD1. The CDR3 has 15 residues. With 0 bases clipped from V and 4 bases from J, the junction kept 5 bases outside the gene matches. Germline assignment: CDR1 SGHRS and CDR2 YFSETQ. For the CDR3, the DNA is TGCGCCAGCAGCTTGGAGACAGGGGGGCAATACGAGCAGTACTTC. Translated, it gives CASSLETGGQYEQYF. The variable domain in full, with the rest retrieved from reference TRBV5-1 and TRBJ2-7, is KAGVTQTPRYLIKTRGQQVTLSCSPISGHRSVSWYQQTPGQGLQFLFEYFSETQRNKGNFPGRFSGRQFSNSRSEMNVSTLELGDSALYLCASSLETGGQYEQYFGPGTRLTVT.

In its sample, this clone was seen once. J is TRBJ2-7 and V is TRBV11-1, with 8 nucleotides matching TRBD2. J lost 2 bases, V lost 5 bases, and 8 bases had no gene match. From germline, CDR1 is SGHAT and CDR2 FQDESV (reference sequence). The length of the CDR3 is 15 residues. The chain's CDR3 is CASSPRLANTYEQYF. The CDR3 coding sequence is TGTGCCAGCAGCCCACGACTAGCGAATACCTACGAGCAGTACTTC.

V gene TRBV1 combines with J gene TRBJ1-5; the table's D gene call, TRBD1, was not cross checked with the DNA. TRBV1 is shown as a pseudogene. The CDR3 is made up of 16 amino acids. This CDR3 reads CTSSPIRGQSNQPQHF. The CDR3 coding sequence is TGCACCAGCAGTCCTATCAGGGGGCAAAGCAATCAGCCCCAGCATTTT.

The chain couples TRBV2 to TRBJ2-7, with TRBD1 identical over 9 bases. Germline CDR1 reads SNHLY; CDR2 reads FYNNEI. With V trimmed by 6 bases and J by 4 bases, 7 bases remained unmatched. This CDR3 is 14 amino acids long. The CDR3 region has the DNA TGTGCCAGCAGCCCACAGGGGGCCATGTACGAGCAGTACTTC. This encodes CASSPQGAMYEQYF.

This clone occurred once. V and J are TRBV11-3 and TRBJ2-5; D unresolved. V lost 1 base and J lost 4, with 7 bases in between. This CDR3 has 13 residues. Germline CDR1 SGHNT, CDR2 YENEEA. This chain's CDR3 is CASSLGQRETQYF. The CDR3 DNA follows: TGTGCCAGCAGCTTAGGACAAAGAGAGACCCAGTACTTC. Drawing the rest from reference TRBV11-3 and TRBJ2-5, the complete variable domain is EAGVVQSPRYKIIEKKQPVAFWCNPISGHNTLYWYLQNLGQGPELLIRYENEEAVDDSQLPKDRFSAERLKGVDSTLKIQPAELGDSAVYLCASSLGQRETQYFGPGTRLLVL.

The J gene is TRBJ2-3, the V gene TRBV7-8; TRBD2 aligns across 8 bases. The CDR3 runs 16 residues. Per the germline V gene, CDR1 is SGHVS and CDR2 is FQNEAQ. Trimming removed 5 bases from V and 0 bases from J; junction bases left unmatched: 7. For the CDR3, the DNA is TGTGCCAGCAGCGGCACTAGCGGTCCTAGCACAGATACGCAGTATTTT. Protein: CASSGTSGPSTDTQYF.

This sequence joins TRBV9 and TRBJ2-3, with D perhaps TRBD2 (5 bases). Germline V lookup: CDR1 SGDLS, CDR2 YYNGEE. The V gene lost 6 bases and the J gene lost 0 bases, with 14 bases spanning the gap. The CDR3 runs to 15 residues. CDR3 loop: CASNSGRTSTDTQYF. DNA for the CDR3: TGTGCCAGCAATTCGGGCAGGACTAGCACAGATACGCAGTATTTT.

V and J are TRBV27 and TRBJ2-7; D is unresolved. Per germline, CDR1 MNHEY and CDR2 SMNVEV (reference sequence). This CDR3 is built from 14 residues. With 6 bases removed from V and 2 bases from J, the gap between germline ends came to 14 bases. CDR3 residues: CASSPPERPYEQYF. The CDR3 bases are TGTGCCAGCAGCCCTCCTGAGCGTCCCTACGAGCAGTACTTC.

The rearrangement uses TRBV6-5 and TRBJ2-7; TRBD1 agrees at 9 bases. The J segment lost 6 bases and the V segment lost 7 bases, leaving 7 bases of the junction unmatched. The length of the CDR3 is 13 residues. Looked up from germline, CDR1 is MNHEY and CDR2 is SVGAGI. In nucleotides, the CDR3 is TGTGCCAGCAAAACAGGGGGCATCCCCGAGCAGTACTTC. It is translated as CASKTGGIPEQYF.

This clone has just one count. V usage is TRBV15 and J usage is TRBJ1-1; 9 bases are shared with TRBD1. The J segment lost 2 bases and the V segment lost 5 bases, leaving 3 bases of the junction unmatched. The CDR3 runs 14 residues. Germline loops: CDR1 LNHNV, CDR2 YYDKDF (reference sequence). The CDR3 coding sequence is TGTGCCACCAGCTCTACAGGGGGCAACACTGAAGCTTTCTTT. It is translated as CATSSTGGNTEAFF.

The V gene is TRBV9, the J gene TRBJ2-1; 11 bases fit TRBD2. Germline trimming cut 3 bases from V and 8 bases from J; bases unmatched to any gene: 7. CDR1 and CDR2 (germline): SGDLS, YYNGEE. CDR3 size: 15 residues. DNA of the CDR3: TGTGCCAGCAGCGGAAGTAGCGGGAGGGTCGATGAGCAGTTCTTC. It codes for CASSGSSGRVDEQFF.

This clone was observed a single time. This chain links TRBV30 with TRBJ2-1; 11 bases align to TRBD2. The CDR3 is 15 residues long. Germline CDR1 GTSNPN, CDR2 SVGIG (reference sequence). Trimming removed 1 base from V and 3 bases from J; junction bases left unmatched: 2. The CDR3 DNA reads TGTGCCTGGAGTGGGGGACTAGCGGACTACAATGAGCAGTTCTTC. Encoded protein: CAWSGGLADYNEQFF.

This chain joins TRBV2 and TRBJ2-3; TRBD1 matches 12 bases. V shed 7 bases, J shed 4 bases, and the junction held 12 bases outside the gene matches. The germline CDR1 and CDR2 sequences are SNHLY and FYNNEI. CDR3 length: 17 amino acids. The CDR3 sequence: CASTGQGAGFLADTQYF. The CDR3 nucleotides are TGTGCCAGCACGGGACAGGGGGCAGGGTTTTTGGCAGATACGCAGTATTTT.